This entry lists 12 T cell receptor beta chains sequenced from one sample in a study of low-dose radiotherapy and immunotherapy resistance in tumors. TRAV- and TRBV-specific primers primed first-strand cDNA, covering alpha and beta chains. TCR amplification ran approximately 22 PCR cycles using constant-region and V-primer adapter primers. TCRdb analysed the reads with MiXCR anew, one entry per CDR3 protein. The sample carries roughly 54,000 distinct CDR3 sequences, 20% to 25% recorded once. Time point: before trial treatment. The material was PBMCs, obtained before treatment. Source of these receptors: a male donor with prostate cancer.

In its sample, this clonotype ranks as large. One junction end disagrees with the germline gene, perhaps due to a read error. The chain is built from TRBV5-6 and TRBJ2-3, with TRBD2 identical over 7 bases. Per the germline V gene, CDR1 is SGHDT and CDR2 is YYEEEE. The CDR3 extends over 12 amino acids. Here the CDR3 reads CASSAGADTQYF. The DNA for the CDR3 is TGCGCCAGCAGCGCGGGAGCAGATACGCAGTATTTT.

The sample holds many counts of this clonotype. This sequence joins TRBV27 and TRBJ2-7; D might be TRBD1 or TRBD2, each matching 5 bases. CDR1 and CDR2 (germline): MNHEY, SMNVEV (reference sequence). The CDR3 extends over 13 amino acids. Trimming took 4 bases from V and 4 from J, leaving 11 bases between them. CDR3 protein: CASSYGGGYEQYF. DNA for the CDR3: TGTGCCAGCAGTTACGGTGGGGGTTACGAGCAGTACTTC.

This clonotype was recorded many times. The CDR3 nucleotides read TGTGCCAGCAGTTTTCGTCAGCAAGAGACCCAGTACTTC. Protein: CASSFRQQETQYF. The gene calls are TRBV28 and TRBJ2-5; no definite D call. Germline loops: CDR1 MDHEN, CDR2 SYDVKM. The CDR3 is 13 residues long. V was pared by 3 bases and J by 2 bases, with 7 bases between.

Ten or more counts support this clonotype. DNA for the CDR3: TGTGCCAGCTCACCACGACCGGGACAGGGAGGAGAGCAGTTCTTC. Protein sequence: CASSPRPGQGGEQFF. The genes are TRBV18 and TRBJ2-1, with 9 bases matching TRBD1. V lost 1 base to trimming and J lost 10 bases; unmatched junction nucleotides: 8. The CDR3 loop spans 15 amino acids. Per germline, CDR1 KGHSH and CDR2 LQKENI.

Comment on this clonotype: It differs at one base from a far larger clone, so likely a read error. The chain combines TRBV6-8 with TRBJ2-7; perhaps TRBD1 as D (6 bases). Germline CDR1 reads MNHGY; CDR2 reads SAAAGT. The CDR3 loop spans 14 amino acids. CDR3 sequence reads: CASSYAIGGSEQHF. In DNA form, the CDR3 reads TGTGCCAGCAGTTATGCAATAGGGGGATCCGAGCAGCACTTC.

In its sample, this clonotype was seen many times. This sequence joins TRBV5-6 and TRBJ2-1, with 10 bases fitting TRBD2. The CDR3 is 17 residues long. Germline V gene sequence: CDR1 SGHDT, CDR2 YYEEEE. Trimming cost V 4 bases and J 0 bases; bases outside gene matches: 7. CDR3 sequence (DNA): TGTGCCAGCAGCCCTAGGACTAGCGGCAGCTCCTACAATGAGCAGTTCTTC. Its protein product is CASSPRTSGSSYNEQFF.

This clonotype was recorded many times. This chain connects TRBV5-1 to TRBJ2-1, with 10 bases matching TRBD2. Germline CDR1 is SGHRS and CDR2 is YFSETQ. CDR3 length equals 16 residues. V dropped 4 bases and J dropped 5; count of bases not matched to a gene: 9. The CDR3 protein is CASSPEIAGGNNEQFF. CDR3 coding DNA: TGCGCCAGCAGCCCGGAGATAGCGGGAGGAAACAATGAGCAGTTCTTC. Using reference TRBV5-1 and TRBJ2-1 for the parts outside the CDR3, the full variable domain is KAGVTQTPRYLIKTRGQQVTLSCSPISGHRSVSWYQQTPGQGLQFLFEYFSETQRNKGNFPGRFSGRQFSNSRSEMNVSTLELGDSALYLCASSPEIAGGNNEQFFGPGTRLTVL.

At least ten counts were recorded for this clonotype. The chain links TRBV25-1 to TRBJ2-5, with TRBD2 matching over 8 bases. This CDR3 has 14 residues. CDR1 and CDR2 from the germline V gene are MGHDK and SYGVNS. With V trimmed by 8 bases and J by 2 bases, 7 bases remained unmatched. Here the CDR3 DNA reads TGTGCCAGCGGCCGGGGGGGGGGGCAAGAGACCCAGTACTTC. Translation: CASGRGGGQETQYF.

In its sample, this clonotype was seen many times. The rearrangement joins TRBV20-1 to TRBJ1-5, with D maybe TRBD1 (5 bases). From germline, CDR1 is DFQATT and CDR2 SNEGSKA (reference sequence). The CDR3 is made up of 15 amino acids. Between the trimmed V and J ends, which lost 0 bases and 8 bases, there was a span of 17 bases. The chain's CDR3 is CSARDPGGGFKPQHF. CDR3 DNA: TGCAGTGCTAGAGATCCTGGGGGGGGGTTTAAGCCCCAGCATTTT.

This clonotype is termed medium-sized. The rearrangement uses TRBV2 and TRBJ2-3; the D is unclear. The CDR3 has 13 amino acids. The V gene lost 4 bases and the J gene lost 1 base, with 6 bases spanning the gap. Germline V CDR1 and CDR2: SNHLY, FYNNEI. DNA of the CDR3: TGTGCCAGCAGTGCTGGGGGCACAGATACGCAGTATTTT. Amino acid sequence: CASSAGGTDTQYF.

The V gene is TRBV28, the J gene TRBJ1-1; D gene ambiguous. Per the germline V gene, CDR1 is MDHEN and CDR2 is SYDVKM. The CDR3 spans 14 residues. Deletions cut 2 bases from V and 1 base from J, with 8 bases between. In nucleotides, the CDR3 is TGTGCCAGCAGTTTAGCGGTGGAGAACACTGAAGCTTTCTTT. It encodes CASSLAVENTEAFF.

Comment on this clonotype: Given a far larger clone just one base away, this is likely a sequencing read error. The chain employs TRBV13 and TRBJ2-7; weak D call: TRBD2 (6 bases). Trimming removed 1 base from V and 7 bases from J, with 20 bases in between. Germline assignment: CDR1 PRHDT and CDR2 FYEKMQ (reference sequence). This CDR3 has 16 amino acids. Here the CDR3 reads CASSLVGTGSYNEQYF. The CDR3 DNA is TGTGCCAGCAGCTTAGTCGGGACTGGTTCCTACAATGAGCAGTACTTC.